This entry concerns a single TCR beta chain. The sample belongs to a study of shared clonotypes between healthy human individuals. Naivety among CD8 cells was defined by CD45RO negativity and positive CCR7 selection, thereby excluding terminally differentiated effector memory CD45RA+ cells. Each PCR replicate from the sorted subsets contained 150 to 200 ng DNA, which is roughly 33,000 T cell genomes. TCRdb's table, derived via immunoSEQ multiplex PCR, lists solely in-frame clones and lacks some. The data hold 500,000 to 700,000 clones, with roughly 95% observed a single time. CDR3 size: 16 residues. V lost 8 bases and J lost 8; bases outside the gene matches: 14. Germline values: CDR1 LNHDA, CDR2 SQIVND (reference sequence).

This clonotype was sampled from a woman aged 25 to 39 in good health. The sequenced material came from naive CD8+ T cells sorted from blood. The chain uses TRBV19 and TRBJ2-4; 11 positions agree with TRBD2. The CDR3 DNA is TGTGCCAGTCAAGGTTCTAGCGGGAGGAAGCGGGACATTCAGTACTTC. The encoded protein is CASQGSSGRKRDIQYF.